The T cell receptor beta chain described here comes from a study of blood T cell repertoires in COVID-19. The wider study: The analysed material was cDNA or gDNA that came from T cells, B-cell-depleted T cells, or PBMCs.

Germline V gene data show CDR1 as KGHDR and CDR2 as SFDVKD. The V and J ends lost 4 bases and 5 bases respectively, with 13 bases between them. This CDR3 has 14 amino acids. Methods used by the authors: Using reference gene primer amplification, nucleated cell counts were estimated. Data came from immunoSEQ multiplex PCR; TCRdb stores just in-frame clones and leaves some out. That table gives V, J and clone size, and the DNA gave D and trimming. This repertoire shows around 170,000 clones, 88% found once; its top ten account for 20% to 30%. The sequenced material came from peripheral blood. The genes are TRBV24-1 and TRBJ2-5; D possibly corresponds to TRBD2 (6 bases). This clonotype was sampled from a man between 60 and 75 years old with acute or convalescent COVID-19. The chain's CDR3 is CATSEEGLGETQYF. DNA for the CDR3: TGTGCCACCAGTGAGGAGGGATTGGGGGAGACCCAGTACTTC.